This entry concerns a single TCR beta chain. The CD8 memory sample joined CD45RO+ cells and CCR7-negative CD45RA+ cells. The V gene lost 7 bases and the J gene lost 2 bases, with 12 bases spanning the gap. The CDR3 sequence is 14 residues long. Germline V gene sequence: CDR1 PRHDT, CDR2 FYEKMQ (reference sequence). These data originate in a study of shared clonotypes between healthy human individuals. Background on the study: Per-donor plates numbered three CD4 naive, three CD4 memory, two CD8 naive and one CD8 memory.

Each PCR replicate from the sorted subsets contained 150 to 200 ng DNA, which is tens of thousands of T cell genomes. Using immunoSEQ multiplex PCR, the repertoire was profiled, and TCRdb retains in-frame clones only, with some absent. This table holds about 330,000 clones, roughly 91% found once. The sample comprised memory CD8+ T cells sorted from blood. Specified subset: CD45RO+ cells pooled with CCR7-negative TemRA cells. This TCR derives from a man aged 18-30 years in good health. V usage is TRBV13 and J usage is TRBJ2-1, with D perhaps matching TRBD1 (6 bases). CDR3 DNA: TGTGCCAGCACTAGACAGGATCCCTACAATGAGCAGTTCTTC. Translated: CASTRQDPYNEQFF.